The 17 T cell receptor beta chains listed next were all sequenced from one sample in a study of OX40 agonist ivuxolimab in advanced cancers. Data came from immunoSEQ multiplex PCR; TCRdb stores just in-frame clones and leaves some out. The sample contains under 150,000 clones, around 91% of which appear only once. The sample was CD4+ or CD8+ T cells sorted from blood, taken in a trial of the OX40 agonist ivuxolimab. These receptors were obtained from an adult with an advanced solid tumor such as melanoma, head and neck, liver or kidney cancer.

The chain couples TRBV18 to TRBJ2-5; D may correspond to TRBD1 or TRBD2 (6 bases each). V lost 5 bases and J lost 5, with 15 bases in between. CDR1 and CDR2 (germline): KGHSH, LQKENI. There are 14 residues in the CDR3. CDR3 bases: TGTGCCAGCTCATCGGGGGCTAGCAGTGAGACCCAGTACTTC. Protein product: CASSSGASSETQYF.

This chain uses TRBV6-4 with TRBJ1-2; 8 nucleotides line up with TRBD1. The CDR3 contains 14 residues. Losses at the gene ends were 8 bases for V and 6 bases for J; bases not matched to a gene: 11. Looked up from germline, CDR1 is MRHNA and CDR2 is SNTAGT. The CDR3 region has the DNA TGTGCCAGCGCCTCACTTGGACAGGGAGATGGCTACACCTTC. Translated: CASASLGQGDGYTF.

This chain links TRBV28 with TRBJ1-4, with 7 bases aligning to TRBD1. V was pared by 11 bases and J by 0 bases, with 12 bases of the junction left unmatched. The germline CDR1 and CDR2 sequences are MDHEN and SYDVKM. The CDR3 extends over 16 amino acids. The CDR3 here is CAVKGAELATNEKLFF. The CDR3, as DNA: TGTGCCGTCAAGGGGGCGGAATTAGCAACTAATGAAAAACTGTTTTTT.

The chain combines TRBV6-1 with TRBJ1-1, with D tentatively TRBD1 (5 bases). This CDR3 is built from 12 residues. V lost 3 bases to trimming and J lost 4 bases, with 6 bases between them. Germline CDR1 and CDR2: MNHNS and SASEGT. The CDR3, as DNA: TGTGCCAGCAGTGAGGGGGTCACTGAAGCTTTCTTT. As protein: CASSEGVTEAFF.

The V and J genes are TRBV30 and TRBJ2-5; D possibly corresponds to TRBD2 (5 bases). Between the trimmed V and J ends, which lost 0 bases and 7 bases, there was a span of 12 bases. The CDR3 length is 13 residues. Per the germline V gene, CDR1 is GTSNPN and CDR2 is SVGIG (reference sequence). In DNA form, the CDR3 reads TGTGCCTGGAGTGTAGAGGGCTTCGGGACCCAGTACTTC. It translates to CAWSVEGFGTQYF.

The chain couples TRBV28 to TRBJ1-1, with D possibly TRBD1 on 6 matching bases. V lost 6 bases and J lost 5, with 13 bases in between. In germline, CDR1 is MDHEN, CDR2 SYDVKM. The CDR3 totals 13 residues. The CDR3 region is CASSGGAWTEAFF. The CDR3 DNA is TGTGCCAGCAGCGGGGGCGCATGGACTGAAGCTTTCTTT.

The chain joins TRBV7-3 to TRBJ2-6; D possibly uses TRBD1 or TRBD2 (5 bases each). Germline V gene lookup returns CDR1 SGHTA and CDR2 FQGTGA. CDR3 length: 16 residues. V lost 0 bases and J lost 9, with 15 bases in between. For the CDR3, the DNA is TGTGCCAGCAGCTTAACGGGGGTACCAGGAGGCAACGTCCTGACTTTC. The encoded protein is CASSLTGVPGGNVLTF.

The chain uses TRBV5-1 and TRBJ2-5; 7 nucleotides agree with TRBD2. The V and J ends lost 1 base and 4 bases, in that order; junction bases with no gene match: 7. Germline loops: CDR1 SGHRS, CDR2 YFSETQ. CDR3 size: 15 residues. CDR3 in amino acids: CASSLRASGLETQYF. CDR3 nucleotides: TGCGCCAGCAGCTTGAGGGCTAGCGGCCTAGAGACCCAGTACTTC.

The chain couples TRBV7-2 to TRBJ2-1; 7 bases map to TRBD1. The V segment lost 4 bases and the J segment 5 bases; nucleotides outside the gene matches: 8. Germline V CDR1 and CDR2: SGHTA, FQGNSA. The length of the CDR3 is 15 residues. The CDR3 DNA reads TGTGCCAGCAGCTACAATCCCGGGACAGACAATGAGCAGTTCTTC. It encodes CASSYNPGTDNEQFF.

This sequence joins TRBV28 and TRBJ2-2, with D uncertain. This CDR3 is built from 12 residues. CDR1 and CDR2 from the germline V gene are MDHEN and SYDVKM. Trimming shortened V by 4 bases and J by 6 bases, and 6 bases separated the two germline ends. CDR3 bases: TGTGCCAGCAGTTCCCTGTCCGGGGAGCTGTTTTTT. Amino acid sequence: CASSSLSGELFF. Based on the CDR3 plus reference TRBV28 and TRBJ2-2, the full variable domain is DVKVTQSSRYLVKRTGEKVFLECVQDMDHENMFWYRQDPGLGLRLIYFSYDVKMKEKGDIPEGYSVSREKKERFSLILESASTNQTSMYLCASSSLSGELFFGEGSRLTVL.

V usage is TRBV7-2 and J usage is TRBJ2-4; perhaps TRBD2 as D (5 bases). Trimming took 8 bases from V and 5 from J, leaving 10 bases between them. The CDR3 is 12 residues long. Germline CDR1 is SGHTA and CDR2 is FQGNSA. CDR3 in DNA: TGTGCCAGCGGAGCACTAGAAAACATTCAGTACTTC. Translating gives CASGALENIQYF.

V usage is TRBV15 and J usage is TRBJ1-6; D remains ambiguous. CDR3 length: 14 residues. Trimming pared 0 bases from V and 7 bases from J, leaving 7 bases between. Germline V CDR1 and CDR2: LNHNV, YYDKDF (reference sequence). CDR3 sequence (DNA): TGTGCCACCAGCAGAGATCCGGGGAATTCACCCCTCCACTTT. This translates into CATSRDPGNSPLHF.

This CDR3 reads CATGVGNSGNTIYF. The CDR3 nucleotides read TGTGCCACCGGGGTGGGGAACTCTGGAAACACCATATATTTT. The V gene is TRBV9, the J gene TRBJ1-3; D is unresolved. Trimming removed 9 bases from V and 0 bases from J, with 13 bases in between. Germline V CDR1 and CDR2: SGDLS, YYNGEE. The CDR3 spans 14 residues.

The chain recombines TRBV7-6 with TRBJ1-1; D unclear. This CDR3 contains 15 residues. Trimming took off 0 bases at V and 4 bases at J, with 12 bases between the two ends. Per germline, CDR1 SGHVS and CDR2 FNYEAQ. The CDR3 region has the DNA TGTGCCAGCAGCTTAGCTGGCCAGTTTTTCACTGAAGCTTTCTTT. This translates into CASSLAGQFFTEAFF.

The rearrangement joins TRBV18 to TRBJ2-1, with 13 bases that match TRBD2. V shed 2 bases and J 9 bases; nucleotides not matched to a gene: 7. The CDR3 loop spans 16 amino acids. The germline gives CDR1 KGHSH, CDR2 LQKENI. CDR3 nucleotides: TGTGCCAGCTCACCAACTAGCGGGGGGGCTCAGGGTGAGCAGTTCTTC. Its protein product is CASSPTSGGAQGEQFF. Full variable domain (missing parts from reference TRBV18 and TRBJ2-1): NAGVMQNPRHLVRRRGQEARLRCSPMKGHSHVYWYRQLPEEGLKFMVYLQKENIIDESGMPKERFSAEFPKEGPSILRIQQVVRGDSAAYFCASSPTSGGAQGEQFFGPGTRLTVL.

This chain uses TRBV12-5 with TRBJ2-7; D is unresolved. V gave up 4 bases and J gave up 1 base, with 14 bases separating them. From germline, CDR1 is LGHNT and CDR2 FRNRAP. The length of the CDR3 is 15 residues. This CDR3 reads CASGSLPLHSYEQYF. The CDR3 nucleotides are TGTGCTAGTGGTTCCCTACCATTACATTCCTACGAGCAGTACTTC. The complete variable domain, with remaining parts taken from reference TRBV12-5 and TRBJ2-7, reads DARVTQTPRHKVTEMGQEVTMRCQPILGHNTVFWYRQTMMQGLELLAYFRNRAPLDDSGMPKDRFSAEMPDATLATLKIQPSEPRDSAVYFCASGSLPLHSYEQYFGPGTRLTVT.

This clone was detected once. The chain couples TRBV7-9 to TRBJ1-5; D is unclear. With 1 base removed from V and 2 bases from J, the gap between germline ends came to 9 bases. Germline V lookup: CDR1 SEHNR, CDR2 FQNEAQ (reference sequence). The CDR3 length is 15 residues. As DNA, the CDR3 is TGTGCCAGCAGCTTAGGAGTCGGGGGCAATCAGCCCCAGCATTTT. This gives the protein CASSLGVGGNQPQHF.